The clone carrying this T cell receptor beta chain has more than one count but fewer than ten. Germline CDR1 reads SGHKS; CDR2 reads YYEKEE (reference sequence). The CDR3 has 15 amino acids. V trimming: 4 bases; J trimming: 7 bases; junction bases outside the gene matches: 13. This sample is part of a study of T-cell reconstitution after alpha-beta-depleted transplantation in children. Unique molecular identifiers were built into the TCRbeta library. TCRdb ran MiXCR on the PCR reads and lists one entry per CDR3 protein. The sample has some 280,000 distinct CDR3 sequences; around 9.6% are singletons. The material was PBMCs from the stem cell graft donor, obtained from the stem cell graft. The receptor was derived from a human donor who donated a stem cell graft to a child with SCID. This chain connects TRBV5-5 to TRBJ1-1, with 7 bases lining up with TRBD1. CDR3 in DNA: TGTGCCAGCAGCCCTTTAGGGGACAGTACCAATGAAGCTTTCTTT. As protein: CASSPLGDSTNEAFF. Full variable domain (missing parts from reference TRBV5-5 and TRBJ1-1): DAGVTQSPTHLIKTRGQQVTLRCSPISGHKSVSWYQQVLGQGPQFIFQYYEKEERGRGNFPDRFSARQFPNYSSELNVNALLLGDSALYLCASSPLGDSTNEAFFGQGTRLTVV.